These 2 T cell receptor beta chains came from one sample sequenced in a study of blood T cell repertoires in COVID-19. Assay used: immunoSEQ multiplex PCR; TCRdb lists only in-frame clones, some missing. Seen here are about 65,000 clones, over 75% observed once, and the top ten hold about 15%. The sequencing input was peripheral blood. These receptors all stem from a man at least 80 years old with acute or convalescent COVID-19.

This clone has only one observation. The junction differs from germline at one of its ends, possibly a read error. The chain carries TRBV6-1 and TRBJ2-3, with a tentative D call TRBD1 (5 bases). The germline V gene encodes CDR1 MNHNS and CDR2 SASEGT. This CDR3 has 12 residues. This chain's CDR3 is CASSWNRRGLDF. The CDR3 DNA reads TGTGCCAGCAGTTGGAACAGGAGAGGTCTGGATTTT.

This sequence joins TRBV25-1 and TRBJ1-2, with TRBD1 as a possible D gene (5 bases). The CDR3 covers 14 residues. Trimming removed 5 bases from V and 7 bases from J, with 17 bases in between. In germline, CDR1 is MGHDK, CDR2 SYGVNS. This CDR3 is CASSPSGVKGGYTF. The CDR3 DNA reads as TGTGCCAGCAGTCCTTCGGGGGTTAAGGGTGGCTACACCTTC.